This entry features one T cell receptor beta chain sequence. No antigen is known for it. This specimen belongs to a study of blood T cells in healthy people across ages. Study-wide results and limits: A greater number of naive CD4+ cells and higher diversity distinguished long-lived donors from aged donors. Calculation of diversity from one million T cells yielded estimates considered to be underestimates.

A J-beta primer mix and a sample-barcoded 5' primer were used in a second PCR of roughly 6 to 12 cycles. Unique molecular identifiers of 12 random nucleotides labeled each cDNA. Using its own MiXCR run on the 5' RACE reads, TCRdb lists one record per CDR3 protein. The sample consists of roughly 500,000 distinct CDR3 sequences, 27% of them appearing once. The source of this sequence is a woman in her 70s in good health. Sequenced: blood.

This chain's CDR3 is CASSLNGQSKETQYF. CDR3 bases: TGCGCCAGCAGCCTTAACGGCCAAAGTAAGGAGACCCAGTACTTC. The rearrangement joins TRBV5-1 to TRBJ2-5, with no clear D. V dropped 4 bases and J dropped 5 bases, with 18 bases sitting between them. CDR1 and CDR2 (germline): SGHRS, YFSETQ. The length of the CDR3 is 15 residues.